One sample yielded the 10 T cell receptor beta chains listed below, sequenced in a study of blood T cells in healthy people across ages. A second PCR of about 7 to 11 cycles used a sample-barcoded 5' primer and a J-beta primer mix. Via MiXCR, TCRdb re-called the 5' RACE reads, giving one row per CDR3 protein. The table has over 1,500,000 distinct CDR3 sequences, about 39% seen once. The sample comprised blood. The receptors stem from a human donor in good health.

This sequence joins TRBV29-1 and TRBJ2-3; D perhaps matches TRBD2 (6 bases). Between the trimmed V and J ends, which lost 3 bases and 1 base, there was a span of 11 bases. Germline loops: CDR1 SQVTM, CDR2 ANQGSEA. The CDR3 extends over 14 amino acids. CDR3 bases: TGCAGCGTTGATCAGGGACTTCGCACAGATACGCAGTATTTT. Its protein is CSVDQGLRTDTQYF.

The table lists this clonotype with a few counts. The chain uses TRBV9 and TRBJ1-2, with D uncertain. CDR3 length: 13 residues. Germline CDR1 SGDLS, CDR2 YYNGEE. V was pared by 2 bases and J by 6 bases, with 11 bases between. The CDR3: CASSVSGGNGYTF. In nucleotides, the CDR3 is TGTGCCAGCAGCGTCTCGGGAGGGAATGGCTACACCTTC.

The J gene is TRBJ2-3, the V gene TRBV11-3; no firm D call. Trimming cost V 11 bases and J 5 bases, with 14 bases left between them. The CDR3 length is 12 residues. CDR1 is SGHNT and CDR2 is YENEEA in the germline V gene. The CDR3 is CASGPTRDTQYF. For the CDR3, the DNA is TGTGCCTCGGGCCCGACGAGAGATACGCAGTATTTT.

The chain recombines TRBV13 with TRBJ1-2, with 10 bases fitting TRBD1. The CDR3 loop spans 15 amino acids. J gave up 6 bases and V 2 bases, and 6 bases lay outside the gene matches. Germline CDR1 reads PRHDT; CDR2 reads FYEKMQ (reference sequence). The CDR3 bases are TGTGCCAGCAGCTTAAATGCCGGGACAGGGGATGGCTACACCTTC. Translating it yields CASSLNAGTGDGYTF.

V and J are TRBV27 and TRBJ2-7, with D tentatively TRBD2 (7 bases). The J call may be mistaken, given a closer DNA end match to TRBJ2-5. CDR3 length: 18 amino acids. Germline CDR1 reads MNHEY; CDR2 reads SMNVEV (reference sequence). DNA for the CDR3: TGTGCCAGCAGCCCCTCCAGCACTAACGGGGGGCTGGTGGAGACCCAGTACTTC. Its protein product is CASSPSSTNGGLVETQYF.

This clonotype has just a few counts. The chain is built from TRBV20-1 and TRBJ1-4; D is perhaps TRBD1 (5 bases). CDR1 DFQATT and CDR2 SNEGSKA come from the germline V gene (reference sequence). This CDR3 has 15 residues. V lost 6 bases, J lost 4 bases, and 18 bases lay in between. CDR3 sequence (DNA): TGCAGTGCCCTCGACGTGGGACGGGGTAATGAAAAACTGTTTTTT. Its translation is CSALDVGRGNEKLFF.

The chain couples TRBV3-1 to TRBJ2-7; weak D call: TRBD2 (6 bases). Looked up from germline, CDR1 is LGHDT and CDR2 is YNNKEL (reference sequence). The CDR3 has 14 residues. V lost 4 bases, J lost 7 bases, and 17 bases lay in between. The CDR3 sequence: CASSPGLLYNEQYF. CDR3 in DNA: TGTGCCAGCAGCCCGGGACTCCTCTACAATGAGCAGTACTTC.

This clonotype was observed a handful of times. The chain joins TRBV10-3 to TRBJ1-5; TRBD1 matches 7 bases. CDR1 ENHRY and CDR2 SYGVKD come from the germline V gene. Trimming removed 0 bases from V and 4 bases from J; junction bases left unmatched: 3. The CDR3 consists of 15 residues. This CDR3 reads CAISESIQGNQPQHF. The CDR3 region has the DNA TGTGCCATCAGTGAGTCGATACAGGGGAATCAGCCCCAGCATTTT.

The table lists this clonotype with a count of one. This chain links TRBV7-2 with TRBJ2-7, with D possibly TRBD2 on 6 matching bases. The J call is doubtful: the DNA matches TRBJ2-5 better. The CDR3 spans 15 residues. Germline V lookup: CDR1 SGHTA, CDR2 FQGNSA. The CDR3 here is CASAGGQGRQETQYF. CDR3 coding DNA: TGTGCCAGCGCAGGAGGGCAGGGTCGGCAAGAGACCCAGTACTTC.

The CDR3, as DNA: TGTGCCAGCAGCAACAGTTCCTCCTACAATGAGCAGTTCTTC. Residues: CASSNSSSYNEQFF. This chain uses TRBV11-2 with TRBJ2-1; D uncertain. The V end was cut by 5 bases, the J end by 0 bases, with 8 bases between. Germline loops: CDR1 SGHAT, CDR2 FQNNGV. CDR3 length: 14 residues.